This T cell receptor beta chain is from a study of blood T cell repertoires in COVID-19. This CDR3 region has 15 residues. Looked up from germline, CDR1 is SGDLS and CDR2 is YYNGEE. V was shortened by 4 bases and J by 6 bases, with 18 bases between the two germline ends. Original processing methods: Amplification from reference gene primers served as the basis for estimated nucleated cell counts. Only in-frame clones appear in the TCRdb table, and some are missing; sequencing was by immunoSEQ multiplex PCR. Clonal size and the V and J genes are those of that table, whereas D and trimming came from the DNA. The data hold around 140,000 clones, with approximately 90% observed a single time. Residents of 20 to 25 US areas, aged about 18 to 89 years, made up the participants.

The rearrangement uses TRBV9 and TRBJ2-3; TRBD1 might be the D (6 bases). The sequencing sample was made of PBMCs or T cells enriched from blood (not recorded which). This clonotype originated in a woman in her thirties or forties who had been exposed to COVID-19. CDR3 amino acids: CASSPAPGAGDTQYF. CDR3 DNA sequence: TGTGCCAGCAGCCCCGCGCCAGGGGCAGGTGATACGCAGTATTTT.